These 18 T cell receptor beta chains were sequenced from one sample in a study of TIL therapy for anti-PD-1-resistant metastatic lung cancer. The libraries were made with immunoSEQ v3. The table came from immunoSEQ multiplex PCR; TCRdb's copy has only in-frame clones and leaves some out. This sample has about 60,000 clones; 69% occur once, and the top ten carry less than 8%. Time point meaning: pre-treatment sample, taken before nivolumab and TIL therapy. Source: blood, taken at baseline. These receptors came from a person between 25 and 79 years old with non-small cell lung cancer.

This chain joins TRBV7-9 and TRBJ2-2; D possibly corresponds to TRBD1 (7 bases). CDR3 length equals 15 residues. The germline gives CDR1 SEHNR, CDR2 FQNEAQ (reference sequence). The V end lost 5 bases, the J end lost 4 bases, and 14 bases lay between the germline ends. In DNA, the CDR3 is TGTGCCAGCAGCCCGGCGGGGACAGCCACCGGGGAGCTGTTTTTT. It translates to CASSPAGTATGELFF.

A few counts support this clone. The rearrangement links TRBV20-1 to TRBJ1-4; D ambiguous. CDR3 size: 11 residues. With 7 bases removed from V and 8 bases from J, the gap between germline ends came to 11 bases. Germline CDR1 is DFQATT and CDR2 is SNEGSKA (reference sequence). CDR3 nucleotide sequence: TGCAGTGTGGGCTTGGGCGAAAAACTGTTTTTT. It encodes CSVGLGEKLFF.

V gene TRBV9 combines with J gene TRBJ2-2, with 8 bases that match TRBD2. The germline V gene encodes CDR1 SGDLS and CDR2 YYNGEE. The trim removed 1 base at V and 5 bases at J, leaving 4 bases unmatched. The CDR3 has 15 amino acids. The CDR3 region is CASSVSLAETGELFF. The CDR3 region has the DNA TGTGCCAGCAGCGTATCACTAGCGGAAACCGGGGAGCTGTTTTTT.

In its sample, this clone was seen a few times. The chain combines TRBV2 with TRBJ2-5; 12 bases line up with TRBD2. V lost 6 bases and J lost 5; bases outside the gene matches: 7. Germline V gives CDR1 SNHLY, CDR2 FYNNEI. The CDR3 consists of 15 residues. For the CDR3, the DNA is TGTGCCAGCAGGAGACTAGCGGGGGAGGGTGAGACCCAGTACTTC. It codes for CASRRLAGEGETQYF. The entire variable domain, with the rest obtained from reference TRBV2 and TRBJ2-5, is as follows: EPEVTQTPSHQVTQMGQEVILRCVPISNHLYFYWYRQILGQKVEFLVSFYNNEISEKSEIFDDQFSVERPDGSNFTLKIRSTKLEDSAMYFCASRRLAGEGETQYFGPGTRLLVL.

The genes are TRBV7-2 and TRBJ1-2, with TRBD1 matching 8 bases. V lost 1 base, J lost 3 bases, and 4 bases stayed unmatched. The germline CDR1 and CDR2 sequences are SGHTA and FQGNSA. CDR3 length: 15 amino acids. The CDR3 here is CASSLGGTGYYGYTF. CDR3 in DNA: TGTGCCAGCAGCTTAGGGGGGACAGGTTACTATGGCTACACCTTC.

The CDR3 nucleotides are TGCGCCAGCAGTGAGTCGAATTGGCGGGGGGCCGGCAATGAGCAGTTCTTC. Amino acids: CASSESNWRGAGNEQFF. The chain carries TRBV10-2 and TRBJ2-1; 8 bases are a match to TRBD2. CDR1 is WSHSY, CDR2 SAAADI, per germline. The CDR3 runs to 17 residues. The V and J ends lost 0 bases and 6 bases, in that order; junction bases with no gene match: 10.

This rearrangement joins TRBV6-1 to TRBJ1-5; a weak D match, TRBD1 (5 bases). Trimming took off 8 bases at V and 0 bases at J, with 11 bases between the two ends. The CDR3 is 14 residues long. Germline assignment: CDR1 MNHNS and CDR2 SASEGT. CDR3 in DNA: TGTGCCAGCGAGACAGCACTTAGCAATCAGCCCCAGCATTTT. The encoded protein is CASETALSNQPQHF.

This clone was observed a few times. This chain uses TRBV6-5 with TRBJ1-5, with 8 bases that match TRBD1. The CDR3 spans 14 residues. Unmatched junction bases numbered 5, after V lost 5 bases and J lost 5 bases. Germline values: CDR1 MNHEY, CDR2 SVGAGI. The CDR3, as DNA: TGTGCCAGCAGTCCCGGACAGGGCGATCAGCCCCAGCATTTT. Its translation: CASSPGQGDQPQHF.

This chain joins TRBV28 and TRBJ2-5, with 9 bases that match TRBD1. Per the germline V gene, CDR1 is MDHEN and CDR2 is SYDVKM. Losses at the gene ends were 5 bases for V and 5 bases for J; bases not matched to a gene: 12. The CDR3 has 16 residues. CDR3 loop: CASSNSQTGGVETQYF. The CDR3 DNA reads TGTGCCAGCAGTAATAGCCAAACAGGGGGCGTCGAGACCCAGTACTTC.

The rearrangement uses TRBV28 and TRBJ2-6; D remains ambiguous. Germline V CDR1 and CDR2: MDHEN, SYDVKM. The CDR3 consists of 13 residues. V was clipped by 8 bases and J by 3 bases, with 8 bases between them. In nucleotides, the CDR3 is TGTGCCAGCGGCCGTGGTGGGGCCAACGTCCTGACTTTC. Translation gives CASGRGGANVLTF.

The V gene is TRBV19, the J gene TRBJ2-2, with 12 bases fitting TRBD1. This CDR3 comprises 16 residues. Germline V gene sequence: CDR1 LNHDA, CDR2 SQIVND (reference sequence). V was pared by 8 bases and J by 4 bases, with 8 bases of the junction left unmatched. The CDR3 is CASEKPGQGATGELFF. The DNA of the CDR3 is TGTGCCAGTGAAAAGCCGGGACAGGGGGCCACCGGGGAGCTGTTTTTT.

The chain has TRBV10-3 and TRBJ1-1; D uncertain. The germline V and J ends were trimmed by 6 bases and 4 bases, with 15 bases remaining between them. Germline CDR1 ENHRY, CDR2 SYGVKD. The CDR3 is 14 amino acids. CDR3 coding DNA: TGTGCCATCAGAGCATCCTTCGGGGTCACTGAAGCTTTCTTT. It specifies CAIRASFGVTEAFF.

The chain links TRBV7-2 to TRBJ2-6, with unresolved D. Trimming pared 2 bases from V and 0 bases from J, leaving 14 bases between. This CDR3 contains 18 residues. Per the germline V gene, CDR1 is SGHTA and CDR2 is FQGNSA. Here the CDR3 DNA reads TGTGCCAGCAGCTTAAAGGATCCGAGGAGCTCTGGGGCCAACGTCCTGACTTTC. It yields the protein CASSLKDPRSSGANVLTF.

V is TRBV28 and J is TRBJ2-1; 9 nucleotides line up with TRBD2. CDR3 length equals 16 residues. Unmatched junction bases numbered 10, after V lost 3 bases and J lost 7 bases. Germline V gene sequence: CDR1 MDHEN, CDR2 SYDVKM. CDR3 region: CASSFLQRGAQNEQFF. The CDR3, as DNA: TGTGCCAGCAGTTTTCTCCAGCGGGGGGCGCAGAATGAGCAGTTCTTC.

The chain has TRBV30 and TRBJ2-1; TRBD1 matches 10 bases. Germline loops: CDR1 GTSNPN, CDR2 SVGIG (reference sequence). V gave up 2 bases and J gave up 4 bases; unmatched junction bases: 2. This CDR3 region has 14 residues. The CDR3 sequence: CAWSRGQGYNEQFF. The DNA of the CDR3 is TGTGCCTGGAGTAGGGGACAGGGGTACAATGAGCAGTTCTTC.

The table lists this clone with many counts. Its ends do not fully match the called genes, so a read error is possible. DNA of the CDR3: TGTGCTAGCAGTTACGGAGACAGCCTCAACACTGAAGCTTTCTTT. Protein: CASSYGDSLNTEAFF. The rearrangement links TRBV7-7 to TRBJ1-1; maybe TRBD1 (5 bases). Germline CDR1 reads SSHAT; CDR2 reads FNYEAQ (reference sequence). This CDR3 is 15 amino acids long.

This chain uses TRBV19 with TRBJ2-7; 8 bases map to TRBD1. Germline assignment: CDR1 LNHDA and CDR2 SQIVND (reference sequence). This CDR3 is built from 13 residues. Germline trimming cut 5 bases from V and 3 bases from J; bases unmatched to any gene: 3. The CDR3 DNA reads TGTGCCAGTAGTCAGGGGACAGGCTACGAGCAGTACTTC. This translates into CASSQGTGYEQYF.

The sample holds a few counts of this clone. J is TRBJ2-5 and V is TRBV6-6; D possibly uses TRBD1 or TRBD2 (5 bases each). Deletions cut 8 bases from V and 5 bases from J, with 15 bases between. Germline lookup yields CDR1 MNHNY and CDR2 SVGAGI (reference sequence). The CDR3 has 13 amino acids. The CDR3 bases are TGTGCCAGCGGCCTCGGGACCCGGGAGACCCAGTACTTC. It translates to CASGLGTRETQYF.